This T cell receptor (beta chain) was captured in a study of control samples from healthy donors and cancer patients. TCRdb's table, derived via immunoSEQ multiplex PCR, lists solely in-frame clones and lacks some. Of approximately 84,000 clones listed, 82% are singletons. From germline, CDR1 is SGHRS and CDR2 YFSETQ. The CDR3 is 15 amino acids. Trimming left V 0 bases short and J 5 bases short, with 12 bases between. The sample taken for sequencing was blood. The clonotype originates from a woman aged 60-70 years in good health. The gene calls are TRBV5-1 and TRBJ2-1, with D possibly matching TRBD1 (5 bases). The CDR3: CASSLDRFDNNEQFF. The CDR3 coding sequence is TGCGCCAGCAGCTTGGACAGGTTCGATAACAATGAGCAGTTCTTC.